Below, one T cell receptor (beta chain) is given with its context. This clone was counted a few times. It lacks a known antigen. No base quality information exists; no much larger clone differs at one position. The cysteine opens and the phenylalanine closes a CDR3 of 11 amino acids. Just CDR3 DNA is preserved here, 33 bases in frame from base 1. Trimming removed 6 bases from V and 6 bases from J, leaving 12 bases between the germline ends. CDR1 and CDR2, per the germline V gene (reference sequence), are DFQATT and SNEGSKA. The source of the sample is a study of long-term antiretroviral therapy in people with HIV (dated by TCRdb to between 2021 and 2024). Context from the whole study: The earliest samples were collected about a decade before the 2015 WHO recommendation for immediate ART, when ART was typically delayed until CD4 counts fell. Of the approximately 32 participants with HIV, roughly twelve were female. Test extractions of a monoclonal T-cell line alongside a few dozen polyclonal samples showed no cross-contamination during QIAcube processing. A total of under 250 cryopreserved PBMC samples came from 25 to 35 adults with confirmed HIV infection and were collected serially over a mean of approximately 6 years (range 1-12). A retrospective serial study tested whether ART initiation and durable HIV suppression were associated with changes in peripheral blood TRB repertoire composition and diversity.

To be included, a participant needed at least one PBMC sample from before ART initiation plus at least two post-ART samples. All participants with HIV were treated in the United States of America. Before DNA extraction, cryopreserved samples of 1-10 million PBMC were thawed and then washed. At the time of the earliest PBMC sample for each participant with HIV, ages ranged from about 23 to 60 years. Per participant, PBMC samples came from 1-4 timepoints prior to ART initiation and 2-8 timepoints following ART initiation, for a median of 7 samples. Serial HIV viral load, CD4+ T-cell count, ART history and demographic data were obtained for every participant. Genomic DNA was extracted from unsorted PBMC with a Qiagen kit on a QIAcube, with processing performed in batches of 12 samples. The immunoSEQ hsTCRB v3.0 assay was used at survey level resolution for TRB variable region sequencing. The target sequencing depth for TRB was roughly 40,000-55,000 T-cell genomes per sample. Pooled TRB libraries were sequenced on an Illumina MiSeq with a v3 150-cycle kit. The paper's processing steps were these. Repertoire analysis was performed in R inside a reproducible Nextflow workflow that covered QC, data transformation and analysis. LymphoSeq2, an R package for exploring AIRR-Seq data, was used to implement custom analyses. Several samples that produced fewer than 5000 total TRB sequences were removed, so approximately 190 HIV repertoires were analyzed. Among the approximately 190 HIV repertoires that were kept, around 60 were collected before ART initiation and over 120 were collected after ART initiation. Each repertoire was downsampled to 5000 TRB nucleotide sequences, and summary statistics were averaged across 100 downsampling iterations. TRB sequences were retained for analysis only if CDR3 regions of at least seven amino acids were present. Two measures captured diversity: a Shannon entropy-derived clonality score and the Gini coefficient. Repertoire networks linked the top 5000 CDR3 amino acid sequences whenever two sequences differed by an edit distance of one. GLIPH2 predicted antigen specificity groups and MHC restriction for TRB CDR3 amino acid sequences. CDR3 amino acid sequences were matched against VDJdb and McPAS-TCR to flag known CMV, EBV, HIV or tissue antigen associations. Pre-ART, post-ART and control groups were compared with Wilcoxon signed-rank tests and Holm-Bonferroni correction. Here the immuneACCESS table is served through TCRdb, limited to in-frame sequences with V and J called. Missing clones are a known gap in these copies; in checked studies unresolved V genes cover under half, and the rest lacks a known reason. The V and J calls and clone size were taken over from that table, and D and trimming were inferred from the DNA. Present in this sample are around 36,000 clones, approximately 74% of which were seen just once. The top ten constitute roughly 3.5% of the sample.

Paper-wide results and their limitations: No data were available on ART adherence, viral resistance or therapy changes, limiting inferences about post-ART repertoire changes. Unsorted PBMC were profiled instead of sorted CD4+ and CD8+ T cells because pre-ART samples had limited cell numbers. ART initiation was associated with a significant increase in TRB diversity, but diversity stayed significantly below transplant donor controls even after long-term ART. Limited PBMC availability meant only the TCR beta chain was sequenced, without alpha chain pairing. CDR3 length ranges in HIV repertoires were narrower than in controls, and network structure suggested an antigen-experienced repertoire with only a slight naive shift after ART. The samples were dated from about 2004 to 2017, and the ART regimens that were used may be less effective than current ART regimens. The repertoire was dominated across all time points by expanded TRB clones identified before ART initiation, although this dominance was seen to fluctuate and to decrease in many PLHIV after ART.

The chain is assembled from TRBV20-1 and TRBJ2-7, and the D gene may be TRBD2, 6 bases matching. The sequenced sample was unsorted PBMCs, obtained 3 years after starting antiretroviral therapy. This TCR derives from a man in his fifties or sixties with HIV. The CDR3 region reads CSAPRETEQYF. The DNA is TGCAGTGCCCCTCGGGAGACCGAGCAGTACTTC.